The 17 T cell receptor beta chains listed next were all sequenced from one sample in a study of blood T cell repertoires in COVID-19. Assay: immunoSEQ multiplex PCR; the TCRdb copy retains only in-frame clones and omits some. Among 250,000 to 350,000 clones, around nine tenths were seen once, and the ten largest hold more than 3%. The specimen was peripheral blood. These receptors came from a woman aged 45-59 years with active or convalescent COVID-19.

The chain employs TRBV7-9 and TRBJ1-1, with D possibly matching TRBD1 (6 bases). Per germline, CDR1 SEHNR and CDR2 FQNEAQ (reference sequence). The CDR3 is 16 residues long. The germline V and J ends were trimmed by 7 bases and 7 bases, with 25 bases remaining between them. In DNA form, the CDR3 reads TGTGCCAGCACCCCGGGGGGGCAGGGGAGGTTGGGTGAAGCTTTCTTT. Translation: CASTPGGQGRLGEAFF.

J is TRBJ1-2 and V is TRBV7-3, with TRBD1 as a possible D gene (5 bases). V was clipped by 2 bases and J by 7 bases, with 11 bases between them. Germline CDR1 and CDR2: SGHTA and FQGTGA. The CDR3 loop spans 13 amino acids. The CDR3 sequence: CASSLGEGAGYTF. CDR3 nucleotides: TGTGCCAGCAGCTTAGGGGAAGGGGCTGGCTACACCTTC.

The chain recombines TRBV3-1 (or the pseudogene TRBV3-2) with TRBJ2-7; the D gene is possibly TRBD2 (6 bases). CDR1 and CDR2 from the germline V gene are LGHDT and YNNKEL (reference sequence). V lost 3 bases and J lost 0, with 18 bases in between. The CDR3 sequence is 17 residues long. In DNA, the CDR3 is TGTGCCAGCAGCCACCCGCTGGGGGACTTCCGCTCCTACGAGCAGTACTTC. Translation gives CASSHPLGDFRSYEQYF.

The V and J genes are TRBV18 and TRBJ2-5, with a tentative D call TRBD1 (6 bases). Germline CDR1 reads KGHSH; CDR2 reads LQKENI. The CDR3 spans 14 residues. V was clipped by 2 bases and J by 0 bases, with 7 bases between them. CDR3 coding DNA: TGTGCCAGCTCACCATGGACAGACCAAGAGACCCAGTACTTC. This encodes CASSPWTDQETQYF.

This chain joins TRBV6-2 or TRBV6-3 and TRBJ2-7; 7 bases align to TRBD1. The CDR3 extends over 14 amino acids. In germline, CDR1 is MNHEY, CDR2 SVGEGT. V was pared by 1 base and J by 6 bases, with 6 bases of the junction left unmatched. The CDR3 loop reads CASSYLQGTGEQYF. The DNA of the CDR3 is TGTGCCAGCAGTTACTTACAGGGGACGGGCGAGCAGTACTTC.

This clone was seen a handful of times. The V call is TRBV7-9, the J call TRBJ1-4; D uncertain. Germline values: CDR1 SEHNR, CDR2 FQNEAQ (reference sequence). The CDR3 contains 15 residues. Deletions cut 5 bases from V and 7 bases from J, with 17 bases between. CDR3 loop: CASSQEGGLSEKLFF. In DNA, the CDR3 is TGTGCCAGCAGCCAAGAGGGTGGTCTCAGTGAAAAACTGTTTTTT.

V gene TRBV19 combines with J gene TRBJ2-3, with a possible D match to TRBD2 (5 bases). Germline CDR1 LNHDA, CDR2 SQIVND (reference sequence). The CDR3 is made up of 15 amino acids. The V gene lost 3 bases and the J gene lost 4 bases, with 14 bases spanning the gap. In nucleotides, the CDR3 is TGTGCCAGTAGTATTCGTCTAGGAGGCCCAGATACGCAGTATTTT. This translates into CASSIRLGGPDTQYF.

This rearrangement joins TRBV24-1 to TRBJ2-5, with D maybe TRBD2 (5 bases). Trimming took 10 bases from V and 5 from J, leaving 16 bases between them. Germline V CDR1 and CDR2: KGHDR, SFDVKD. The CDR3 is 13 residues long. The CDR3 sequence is CATQAEWRETQYF. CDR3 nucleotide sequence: TGTGCCACGCAGGCTGAGTGGAGGGAGACCCAGTACTTC.

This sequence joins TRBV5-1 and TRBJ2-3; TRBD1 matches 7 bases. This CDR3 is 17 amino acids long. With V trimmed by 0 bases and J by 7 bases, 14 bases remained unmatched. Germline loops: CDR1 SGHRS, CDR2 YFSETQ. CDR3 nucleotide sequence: TGCGCCAGCAGCTTGGGGGCCCGGACAGGTAAAATATATACGCAGTATTTT. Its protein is CASSLGARTGKIYTQYF.

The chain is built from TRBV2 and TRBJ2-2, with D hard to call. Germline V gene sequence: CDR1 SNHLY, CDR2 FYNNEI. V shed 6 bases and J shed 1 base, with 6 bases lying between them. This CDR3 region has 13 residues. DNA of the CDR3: TGTGCCAGCAGGGCAGTGAACACCGGGGAGCTGTTTTTT. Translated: CASRAVNTGELFF.

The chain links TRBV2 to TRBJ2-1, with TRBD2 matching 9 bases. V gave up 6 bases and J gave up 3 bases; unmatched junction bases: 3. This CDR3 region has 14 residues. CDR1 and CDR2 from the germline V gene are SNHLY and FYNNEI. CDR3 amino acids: CASSLAGFYNEQFF. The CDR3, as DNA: TGTGCCAGCAGCCTAGCGGGATTCTACAATGAGCAGTTCTTC. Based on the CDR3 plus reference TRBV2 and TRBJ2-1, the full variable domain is EPEVTQTPSHQVTQMGQEVILRCVPISNHLYFYWYRQILGQKVEFLVSFYNNEISEKSEIFDDQFSVERPDGSNFTLKIRSTKLEDSAMYFCASSLAGFYNEQFFGPGTRLTVL.

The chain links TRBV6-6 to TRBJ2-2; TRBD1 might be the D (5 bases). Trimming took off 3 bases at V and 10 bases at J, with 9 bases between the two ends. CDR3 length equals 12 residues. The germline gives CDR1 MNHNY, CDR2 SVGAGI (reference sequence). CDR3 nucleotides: TGTGCCAGCAGTTATCCAGGGAAGGAGCTGTTTTTT. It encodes CASSYPGKELFF.

DNA of the CDR3: TGTGCCAGCAGCCAAGACACCTACCAAGAGACCCAGTACTTC. It translates to CASSQDTYQETQYF. The chain recombines TRBV16 with TRBJ2-5; D call uncertain. Germline V lookup: CDR1 KGHSY, CDR2 FQNENV. V lost 2 bases to trimming and J lost 0 bases, with 7 bases between them. This CDR3 contains 14 residues.

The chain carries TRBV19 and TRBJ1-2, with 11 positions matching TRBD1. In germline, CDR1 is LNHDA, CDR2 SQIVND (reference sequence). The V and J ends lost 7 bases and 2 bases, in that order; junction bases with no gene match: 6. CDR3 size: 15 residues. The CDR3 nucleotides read TGTGCCAGTACCCTTGGGACAGGGGGAAACTATGGCTACACCTTC. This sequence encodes CASTLGTGGNYGYTF.

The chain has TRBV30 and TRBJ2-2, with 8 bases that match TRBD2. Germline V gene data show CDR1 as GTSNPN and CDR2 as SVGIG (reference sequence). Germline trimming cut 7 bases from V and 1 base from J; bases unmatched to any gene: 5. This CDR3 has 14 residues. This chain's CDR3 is CASKAGGNTGELFF. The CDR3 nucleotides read TGTGCCTCCAAGGCGGGGGGGAACACCGGGGAGCTGTTTTTT.

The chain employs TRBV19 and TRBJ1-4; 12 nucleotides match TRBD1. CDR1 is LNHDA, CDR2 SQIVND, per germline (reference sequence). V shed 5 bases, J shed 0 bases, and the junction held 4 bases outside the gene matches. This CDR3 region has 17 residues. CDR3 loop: CASSWDRGPATNEKLFF. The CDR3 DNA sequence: TGTGCCAGTAGTTGGGACAGGGGGCCAGCAACTAATGAAAAACTGTTTTTT.

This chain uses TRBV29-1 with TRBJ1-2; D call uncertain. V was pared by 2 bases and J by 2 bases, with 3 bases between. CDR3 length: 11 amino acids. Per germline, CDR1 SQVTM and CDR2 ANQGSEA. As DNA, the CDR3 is TGCAGCGTTGAACAAAACTATGGCTACACCTTC. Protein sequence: CSVEQNYGYTF.